This is a list of T cell receptor beta chains from one sample in a study of CD8+ T cells in alopecia areata. Sequencing was performed with immunoSEQ multiplex PCR; in TCRdb, only in-frame clones are kept and a portion is missing. The sample contains more than 100,000 clones, around three fifths of which appear only once. The sample comprised CD4+ T cells sorted from blood. The receptors here all came from a human donor in good health. Each CDR3 is given without its conserved first and last residue. A D gene is named only where the DNA matches it firmly. Size values are once, few and many counts, or a class for expanded clones, and some rows have none.

d_gene	v_gene	abundance	j_gene	CDR3aa
.	TRBV5-1	many	TRBJ2-3	ASSLGAVLTDTQY
TRBD1	TRBV11-2	.	TRBJ2-7	ASSPAGTGTYEQY
.	TRBV7-6	.	TRBJ1-5	ASSLAVGEDQPQH
TRBD1	TRBV30	.	TRBJ1-5	AWSVLLNQGAQH
.	TRBV4-1	few	TRBJ1-2	ASSQEVRGLRYGYT
.	TRBV7-2	.	TRBJ2-5	ASSLVGGPSQGAQY
TRBD1	TRBV7-9	few	TRBJ2-4	ASSPLAGTGPKNIQY
.	TRBV5-1	.	TRBJ2-3	ASSGGTPRDTQY
TRBD1	TRBV20-1	.	TRBJ1-4	SARDRKKLF
.	TRBV25-1	.	TRBJ2-7	ASSGVYEQY
.	TRBV14	few	TRBJ2-7	ASSQDRARGITYEQY
.	TRBV7-2	.	TRBJ1-4	ASSLGYVNEKLF
TRBD2	TRBV2	.	TRBJ2-7	ASTYGPSGGHEQY
.	TRBV29-1	few	TRBJ1-1	SVSQGVSTEAF
TRBD1	TRBV29-1	.	TRBJ2-7	SVEGDRSYEQY
.	TRBV2	.	TRBJ2-3	ASSEMISTDTQY
.	TRBV5-1	.	TRBJ2-5	ASSLAQETQY
TRBD1	TRBV7-2	.	TRBJ1-6	ASSLYKGAGSPLH
.	TRBV30	once	TRBJ1-1	AWSVRGDTEAF
TRBD1	TRBV30	.	TRBJ1-2	AWNRGYYGYT
.	TRBV5-6	once	TRBJ2-2	ASSLGLF
TRBD1	TRBV2	.	TRBJ2-5	ASSVARGQTQY
.	TRBV5-1	.	TRBJ1-5	ASSLGMGQPQH
.	TRBV4-3	once	TRBJ1-2	ASSQGTDYGYT
.	TRBV7-9	.	TRBJ2-5	ASSLRWVPETQY
.	TRBV13	.	TRBJ1-1	ASSLEGSRGTEAF
TRBD2	TRBV6-5	few	TRBJ2-7	ASSYSSGLAYEQY
.	TRBV5-4	.	TRBJ1-1	ASSPGVRNTEAF
.	TRBV30	.	TRBJ1-1	AWSVGGLNTEAF
TRBD1	TRBV6-5	.	TRBJ2-7	ASSYGQGHYEQY
TRBD2	TRBV7-2	.	TRBJ2-3	ASSTRPGGGTDTQY
.	TRBV30	many	TRBJ2-2	AWNPLGQNTGELF
.	TRBV29-1	.	TRBJ1-2	SVDWRPSANYGYT
TRBD1	TRBV25-1	.	TRBJ2-7	ASSGRGQGSYEQY
.	TRBV2	.	TRBJ1-6	AIQSGTRGSPLH
.	TRBV7-3	.	TRBJ2-3	ASSSNGLSTTDTQY
.	TRBV7-2	.	TRBJ2-1	ASSLGIGQF
.	TRBV5-6	few	TRBJ1-2	ASSRWNPYGYT
.	TRBV29-1	.	TRBJ2-5	SVELGRETQY
TRBD1	TRBV2	.	TRBJ2-1	ASTPRQGASGEQF
.	TRBV5-1	.	TRBJ2-7	ASSFNRNSYEQY
.	TRBV15	.	TRBJ2-7	ATSRGQGQIDYEQY
TRBD1	TRBV9	.	TRBJ1-4	ASSAWDRGNEKLF
.	TRBV27	.	TRBJ2-3	ASSLVSPTDTQY
TRBD1	TRBV5-1	few	TRBJ2-7	ASSLEQGAILTPYEQY
TRBD2	TRBV29-1	few	TRBJ2-3	SVGGGTDTQY
.	TRBV6-5	.	TRBJ1-3	ASSRGTSRGNTIY
.	TRBV27	.	TRBJ2-3	ASSYIGGRTDTQY
.	TRBV11-2	.	TRBJ2-5	ASSLGARGGQETQY
.	TRBV7-2	.	TRBJ2-7	ASSLIGGDDVEQY
TRBD2	TRBV4-3	.	TRBJ2-5	ASSQDIGVAGDRETQY
.	TRBV29-1	.	TRBJ1-1	SAQSHTEAF
TRBD1	TRBV7-2	.	TRBJ2-7	ASSSRDSYVHEQY
TRBD2	TRBV2	.	TRBJ2-3	ASSESSGGSTDTQY